Listed below are T cell receptor beta chains from one sample, sequenced in a study of neurological immune-mediated disorders. TCRdb redid the calling of the 5' RACE reads with MiXCR, one entry per CDR3 protein. The sample lists some 80,000 distinct CDR3 sequences, nearly 6% occurring once. The source material was PBMCs. These receptors came from a woman aged 60 to 75 with multiple sclerosis. CDR3s include the opening cysteine and the closing phenylalanine or tryptophan. Each record gives: J gene, V gene, D gene, clone size, CDR3 DNA, CDR3 protein. The D gene is left open where the match is weak. Only part of the rows carry a size: once, few, many, or a class if the clone is expanded.

TRBJ2-7 | TRBV27 | NA | many | TGTGCCAGCAGTTTATCCCTAGCGACCTTCTCCTACGAGCAGTACTTC | CASSLSLATFSYEQYF
TRBJ1-2 | TRBV15 | NA | many | TGTGCCACCAGCAGAGATGGGGGACCCTATGGCTACACCTTC | CATSRDGGPYGYTF
TRBJ2-1 | TRBV29-1 | NA | many | TGCAGCCCGTCGGCGTCGGGGGATGAGCAGTTCTTC | CSPSASGDEQFF
TRBJ2-3 | TRBV20-1 | TRBD2 | many | TGCAGTGCCCAGGGACTAGCGGGGGGGCGGGGCACAGATACGCAGTATTTT | CSAQGLAGGRGTDTQYF
TRBJ1-2 | TRBV20-1 | NA | many | TGCAGTGCTAGAGAGGACACCTATGGCTACACCTTC | CSAREDTYGYTF
TRBJ1-2 | TRBV12-3/TRBV12-4 | TRBD1 | many | TGTGCCAGCAGTTTAGACTTGACAGGGGGTGGTGGCTACACCTTC | CASSLDLTGGGGYTF
TRBJ2-2 | TRBV7-8 | NA | many | TGTGCCAGCAGGATCGGCGGGGAGCTGTTTTTT | CASRIGGELFF
TRBJ2-5 | TRBV5-1 | TRBD2 | many | TGCGCCAGCAGTCAAGCGGGGGGTCTCCAAGAGACCCAGTACTTC | CASSQAGGLQETQYF
TRBJ2-7 | TRBV7-9 | TRBD1 | many | TGTGCCAGCAGCTTGATGACAGGGGGCTCCTACGAGCAGTACTTC | CASSLMTGGSYEQYF
TRBJ1-1 | TRBV18 | NA | many | TGTGCCAGCTCCCAGTGGGGGGGCACTGAAGCTTTCTTT | CASSQWGGTEAFF
TRBJ2-3 | TRBV10-2 | NA | NA | TGCGCCAGCAGTGGGACGGGACTAGATACGCAGTATTTT | CASSGTGLDTQYF
TRBJ2-7 | TRBV5-6 | TRBD2 | NA | TGTGCCAGCAGCTTGGAAGCGGGGGGGAACTACGAGCAGTACTTC | CASSLEAGGNYEQYF
TRBJ1-6 | TRBV5-1 | NA | many | TGCGCCAGCAGCTTGGCGGCAGGGAAAGGTTCACCCCTCCACTTT | CASSLAAGKGSPLHF
TRBJ1-1 | TRBV20-1 | NA | many | TGCAGTGCTAGAGATCTTGTAGGGGGGTCTTTTGGTGAAGCTTTCTTT | CSARDLVGGSFGEAFF
TRBJ1-6 | TRBV7-9 | TRBD1 | many | TGTGCCAGCAGCCCCTCAGGGACAGGCTCCTCACCCCTCCACTTT | CASSPSGTGSSPLHF
TRBJ2-5 | TRBV11-2 | NA | many | TGTGCCAGCAGCGTCCAAGAGACCCAGTACTTC | CASSVQETQYF
TRBJ2-1 | TRBV7-9 | NA | many | TGTGCCCCGGACCAGGGGACGAGGAATGAGCAGTTCTTC | CAPDQGTRNEQFF
TRBJ2-3 | TRBV7-6 | NA | many | TGTGCCAGCAGCTTAGTCGCGCCCAAAGATACGCAGTATTTT | CASSLVAPKDTQYF
TRBJ1-2 | TRBV5-1 | NA | many | TGCGCCAGCAGCGTGGACACGAACTATGGCTACACCTTC | CASSVDTNYGYTF
TRBJ2-3 | TRBV7-2 | TRBD2 | many | TGTGCCAGCAGCCGTGCGGGGGGGCCGCAGTATTTT | CASSRAGGPQYF
TRBJ2-1 | TRBV2 | NA | many | TGTGCCAGCAGTGATTCCTCCGGCGGGGTGGTGTACAATGAGCAGTTCTTC | CASSDSSGGVVYNEQFF
TRBJ1-5 | TRBV10-2 | NA | many | TGCGCCAGCAGTGAGTCCGGCGGGGGGACGAGCAATCAGCCCCAGCATTTT | CASSESGGGTSNQPQHF
TRBJ2-3 | TRBV5-1 | NA | many | TGCGCCAGCAGTCGGTCAGCCGGCACAGATACGCAGTATTTT | CASSRSAGTDTQYF
TRBJ2-7 | TRBV7-6 | NA | few | TGTGCCAGCAGCTTAGGGAACGAGCAGTACTTC | CASSLGNEQYF
TRBJ1-2 | TRBV5-1 | NA | many | TGCGCCAGCAGGGCAGGGGTTGGCTACACCTTC | CASRAGVGYTF
TRBJ2-7 | TRBV7-9 | TRBD1 | many | TGTGCCAGCAGCCGCCAACCCGGGACAGCGGACGAGCAGTACTTC | CASSRQPGTADEQYF
TRBJ2-2 | TRBV12-5 | NA | few | TGTGCTAGTGGTTTGGTAGCGGGTAGTTACACCGGGGAGCTGTTTTTT | CASGLVAGSYTGELFF
TRBJ2-7 | TRBV12-3/TRBV12-4 | NA | many | TGTGCCAGCAGTTCGTACTCGAGACGGCCCTACGAGCAGTACTTC | CASSSYSRRPYEQYF
TRBJ2-3 | TRBV11-2 | NA | many | TGTGCCAGCAGCCCAGGCCCTACGGGTACGCAGTATTTT | CASSPGPTGTQYF
TRBJ1-1 | TRBV5-1 | NA | many | TGCGCCAGCAGCGTCCTTAGGATGAACACTGAAGCTTTCTTT | CASSVLRMNTEAFF
TRBJ1-3 | TRBV20-1 | NA | once | TGCAGTACCTCAGTGAGCTCTGGAAACACCATATATTTT | CSTSVSSGNTIYF
TRBJ2-2 | TRBV7-9 | TRBD1 | many | TGTGCCAGCAGCTTTAACTCAGGCCAGGGGGCGATCGGGGAGCTGTTTTTT | CASSFNSGQGAIGELFF
TRBJ2-2 | TRBV12-3/TRBV12-4 | NA | many | TGTGCCAGCAGACCAGAGATAACCGGGGAGCTGTTTTTT | CASRPEITGELFF
TRBJ2-5 | TRBV20-1 | TRBD1 | many | TGCAGTGCCAAAGGACAGGGCTGGCAAGAGACCCAGTACTTC | CSAKGQGWQETQYF
TRBJ1-4 | TRBV18 | NA | many | TGTGCCAGCTCACCACCCGGGGGAACTAATGAAAAACTGTTTTTT | CASSPPGGTNEKLFF
TRBJ2-2 | TRBV5-1 | NA | few | TGCGCCAGCAGCTTAACAGGGCGTCAAGGCACCGGGGAGCTGTTTTTT | CASSLTGRQGTGELFF
TRBJ2-5 | TRBV25-1 | NA | many | TGTGCCAGCAGTGAATTGAAGGGGTGGCAAGAGACCCAGTACTTC | CASSELKGWQETQYF
TRBJ2-2 | TRBV29-1 | NA | many | TGCAGCGTTGCCAGGGCGAACACCGGGGAGCTGTTTTTT | CSVARANTGELFF
TRBJ2-1 | TRBV5-1 | TRBD2 | many | TGCGCCAGCAGCTTAGACCCGGGACTAGCGGGGGAGCAGTTCTTC | CASSLDPGLAGEQFF
TRBJ1-1 | TRBV5-1 | TRBD1 | few | TGCGCCAGCAGCGAACAGGGGCCCACTGAAGCTTTCTTT | CASSEQGPTEAFF
TRBJ1-3 | TRBV3-1 | NA | many | TGTGCCAGCAGCCAGTGGACAAGCTCTGGAAACACCATATATTTT | CASSQWTSSGNTIYF
TRBJ2-3 | TRBV3-1 | TRBD2 | many | TGTGCCAGCAGCCAGACTAGCGGGGGCACTAGCACAGATACGCAGTATTTT | CASSQTSGGTSTDTQYF
TRBJ2-1 | TRBV28 | NA | many | TGTGCCAGCAGTTTCTACGGATACAATGAGCAGTTCTTC | CASSFYGYNEQFF
TRBJ1-5 | TRBV20-1 | NA | many | TGCAGTGCCACGGCCGCGAGTCAGCCCCAGCATTTT | CSATAASQPQHF
TRBJ1-2 | TRBV27 | TRBD1 | many | TGTGCCAGCAGCACCCGGACAGGGGGTGTATATGGCTACACCTTC | CASSTRTGGVYGYTF
TRBJ2-1 | TRBV12-3/TRBV12-4 | TRBD2 | many | TGTGCCAGCATGGGGCGGGGGGCAGAGATGGGATCCTACAATGAGCAGTTCTTC | CASMGRGAEMGSYNEQFF
TRBJ2-7 | TRBV5-1 | NA | many | TGCGCCAGCAGCTTGGCGGAGGATGTGGGTGGGCAGTACTTC | CASSLAEDVGGQYF
TRBJ1-1 | TRBV20-1 | NA | many | TGCAGTGCTAGAGATGTGGGGGTGAACACTGAAGCTTTCTTT | CSARDVGVNTEAFF
TRBJ1-2 | TRBV14 | NA | many | TGTGCCAGCAGCCGTAATAGGTGGCGGCGGCGTACTAACTATGGCTACACCTTC | CASSRNRWRRRTNYGYTF
TRBJ1-4 | TRBV15 | NA | many | TGTGCCACCAGCAGAGATACAGGGAGGGAAAAACTGTTTTTT | CATSRDTGREKLFF
TRBJ2-7 | TRBV20-1 | NA | many | TGCAGTGCTAGTCCACGTAGGTTCGAGCAGTACTTC | CSASPRRFEQYF
TRBJ2-2 | TRBV7-8 | NA | NA | TGTGCCAGCAGCTTAGAGAGATGGTCGGGGACGTCCACCGGGGAGCTGTTTTTT | CASSLERWSGTSTGELFF
TRBJ2-7 | TRBV25-1 | NA | NA | TGTGCCAGCAGTCGAGCCAGCTGGTACGAGCAGTACTTC | CASSRASWYEQYF
TRBJ1-1 | TRBV18 | TRBD1 | few | TGTGCCAGCTCACCCCAGGGGGCAAGGGACACTGAAGCTTTCTTT | CASSPQGARDTEAFF
TRBJ2-3 | TRBV6-5 | NA | many | TGTGCCAGCAGTTACGGGGCGGGGACCACAGATACGCAGTATTTT | CASSYGAGTTDTQYF
TRBJ1-2 | TRBV20-1 | NA | few | TGCAGTGCTAGAGACCGCGGAGCTAACTATGGCTACACCTTC | CSARDRGANYGYTF
TRBJ2-5 | TRBV7-2 | TRBD2 | many | TGTGCCAGCAGCTTATTGGGGAGGGAAGAGACCCAGTACTTC | CASSLLGREETQYF
TRBJ1-1 | TRBV5-1 | NA | NA | TGCGCCAGCAGGTTAGACGACAGGACTACTGAAGCTTTCTTT | CASRLDDRTTEAFF
TRBJ1-1 | TRBV5-6 | TRBD1 | many | TGTGCCAGCAGCCCGGGACAGGGGGCTTCGTACACTGAAGCTTTCTTT | CASSPGQGASYTEAFF